This TCR beta chain emerged from a study of blood T cell repertoires in COVID-19. Study-level background: The study drew acute and convalescent COVID-19 samples from the United States, Italy and Spain.

Method: immunoSEQ multiplex PCR; TCRdb's copy keeps in-frame clones and lacks some. The sample records 210,000 or so clones, 65% to 85% being singletons. Those who participated ranged in age from about 18 to 89 years and resided in about two dozen US areas. This receptor was identified in a man aged 25 to 40 with acute COVID-19. Sequenced sample: PBMCs or T cells enriched from blood (not recorded which).

The CDR3 DNA is TGCGCCAGCAGCCAAGTTGGAGTAGAAGGCCTTGTTTACGAGCAGTACTTC. Its translation: CASSQVGVEGLVYEQYF. This rearrangement joins TRBV4-1 to TRBJ2-7; D is uncertain. This CDR3 region has 17 residues. Trimming removed 1 base from V and 4 bases from J, with 20 bases in between. Looked up from germline, CDR1 is MGHRA and CDR2 is YSYEKL.